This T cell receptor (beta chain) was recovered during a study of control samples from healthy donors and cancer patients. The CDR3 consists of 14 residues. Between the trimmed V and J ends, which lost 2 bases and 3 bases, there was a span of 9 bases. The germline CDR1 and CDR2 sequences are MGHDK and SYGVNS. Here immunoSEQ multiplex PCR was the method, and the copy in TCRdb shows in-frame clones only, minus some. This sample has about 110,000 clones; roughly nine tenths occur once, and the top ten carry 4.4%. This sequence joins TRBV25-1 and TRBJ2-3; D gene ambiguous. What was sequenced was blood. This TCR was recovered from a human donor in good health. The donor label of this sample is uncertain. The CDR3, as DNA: TGTGCCAGCAGTGAAGGTGGGTTGACAGATACGCAGTATTTT. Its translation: CASSEGGLTDTQYF.